This is a list of T cell receptor beta chains from one sample in a study of T cell repertoires in cytomegalovirus infection. One entry per CDR3 protein, called by TCRdb with MiXCR from the reads. The data hold around 530,000 distinct CDR3 sequences, with 26% observed a single time. The source material was PBMCs. The receptors shown here come from a human donor in good health (CMV status not recorded). Some clones in this sample may be carry-over from other donors' samples. CDR3s include the opening cysteine and the closing phenylalanine or tryptophan. D genes are given only for firm matches. Rows may omit the clone size; those that give it use once, few, many or a size class.

d_call	clone_size	v_call	j_call	cdr3_aa	cdr3_nt
TRBD2	NA	TRBV11-2	TRBJ2-1	CASSSPGTSRFDEQFF	TGTGCCAGCAGCTCCCCAGGGACTAGCAGGTTCGATGAGCAGTTCTTC
NA	NA	TRBV30	TRBJ2-2	CAWPGVTGELFF	TGTGCCTGGCCAGGGGTGACCGGGGAGCTGTTTTTT
NA	NA	TRBV29-1	TRBJ2-5	CSVARTAMMETQYF	TGCAGCGTTGCAAGGACAGCAATGATGGAGACCCAGTACTTC
TRBD1	few	TRBV12-3/TRBV12-4	TRBJ2-7	CASSFGEGQGGYEQYF	TGTGCCAGCAGTTTCGGGGAAGGACAGGGTGGCTACGAGCAGTACTTC
NA	few	TRBV29-1	TRBJ1-1	CSVANTGMNTEAFF	TGCAGCGTTGCTAACACAGGGATGAACACTGAAGCTTTCTTT
NA	many	TRBV7-4	TRBJ2-1	CASSTLSGTLFTNEQFF	TGTGCCAGCAGCACCCTTTCCGGGACCCTTTTTACCAATGAGCAGTTCTTC
NA	few	TRBV12-3/TRBV12-4	TRBJ2-4	CASSFGSKNIQYF	TGTGCCAGCAGTTTCGGGTCCAAAAACATTCAGTACTTC
NA	many	TRBV11-2	TRBJ2-3	CASSLDRAVRLRDTQYF	TGTGCCAGCAGCTTAGATCGTGCGGTCCGCCTTAGGGATACGCAGTATTTT
NA	few	TRBV7-9	TRBJ1-6	CASSRGSNSPLHF	TGTGCCAGCAGCAGGGGTAGTAATTCACCCCTCCACTTT
NA	once	TRBV11-1	TRBJ2-1	CASSHTVGYNEQFF	TGTGCCAGCAGCCATACGGTGGGATACAATGAGCAGTTCTTC
TRBD2	few	TRBV7-8	TRBJ2-1	CASSLTGLAGSEQFF	TGTGCCAGCAGCTTGACAGGACTAGCGGGATCTGAGCAGTTCTTC
TRBD2	NA	TRBV29-1	TRBJ2-2	CSVEPSGSNTGELFF	TGCAGCGTTGAACCTAGCGGGTCGAACACCGGGGAGCTGTTTTTT
NA	few	TRBV4-3	TRBJ2-1	CASSQSSSVYNEQFF	TGCGCCAGCAGCCAATCGTCTAGCGTCTACAATGAGCAGTTCTTC
TRBD2	NA	TRBV6-6	TRBJ2-3	CASGGRGLAGVLRTDTQYF	TGTGCCAGCGGAGGTAGGGGACTAGCGGGAGTCCTCCGCACAGATACGCAGTATTTT
TRBD2	NA	TRBV7-9	TRBJ2-5	CASSPWTSGQETQYF	TGTGCCAGCAGCCCGTGGACTAGCGGTCAAGAGACCCAGTACTTC
NA	NA	TRBV10-3	TRBJ1-1	CAISPITGTAEAFF	TGTGCCATCAGCCCCATAACAGGGACGGCTGAAGCTTTCTTT
NA	NA	TRBV30	TRBJ2-3	CAWSTRAGTDTQYF	TGTGCCTGGAGTACCAGGGCGGGAACAGATACGCAGTATTTT
NA	few	TRBV7-2	TRBJ1-1	CASSLGLGWGTEAFF	TGTGCCAGCAGCTTAGGTCTGGGCTGGGGCACTGAAGCTTTCTTT
NA	NA	TRBV14	TRBJ1-1	CASSQISLGAGTEAFF	TGTGCCAGCAGCCAAATTTCCCTCGGGGCAGGCACTGAAGCTTTCTTT
NA	NA	TRBV6-2/TRBV6-3	TRBJ2-2	CASSYVGANTGELFF	TGTGCCAGCAGTTACGTGGGGGCGAACACCGGGGAGCTGTTTTTT
TRBD2	many	TRBV7-2	TRBJ2-1	CASSLALAGGRFEQFF	TGTGCCAGCAGCTTAGCCCTAGCGGGAGGTAGATTTGAGCAGTTCTTC
NA	few	TRBV5-1	TRBJ2-5	CASSVQDSRETQYF	TGCGCCAGCAGCGTACAGGATTCTCGGGAGACCCAGTACTTC
TRBD1	few	TRBV6-2/TRBV6-3	TRBJ2-5	CASRDDRDYQETQYF	TGTGCCAGCAGAGACGACAGGGATTACCAAGAGACCCAGTACTTC
NA	NA	TRBV7-2	TRBJ2-1	CASSTTASPLRRNEQFF	TGTGCCAGCAGCACCACGGCCTCCCCCTTGAGGCGAAATGAGCAGTTCTTC
TRBD2	once	TRBV20-1	TRBJ2-2	CSGLAGVTGELFF	TGCAGTGGCCTAGCGGGAGTTACCGGGGAGCTGTTTTTT
NA	NA	TRBV28	TRBJ2-3	CASSPGRWAYF	TGTGCCAGCAGTCCGGGGAGGTGGGCGTATTTT
NA	NA	TRBV7-6	TRBJ1-4	CASSLRENEKLFF	TGTGCCAGCAGCCTCCGGGAAAATGAAAAACTGTTTTTT
TRBD2	NA	TRBV12-3/TRBV12-4	TRBJ2-1	CASSGLAGGFDNEQFF	TGTGCCAGCAGCGGACTAGCGGGAGGGTTCGACAATGAGCAGTTCTTC
NA	NA	TRBV27	TRBJ2-7	CASSLPQGWSYEQYF	TGTGCCAGCAGTTTACCACAGGGATGGTCCTACGAGCAGTACTTC
TRBD1	NA	TRBV14	TRBJ1-4	CASSLTGRREKLFF	TGTGCCAGCAGCCTGACAGGGAGGAGGGAAAAACTGTTTTTT
NA	NA	TRBV28	TRBJ2-7	CASSSTVLVTYEQYF	TGTGCCAGCAGTTCTACTGTGCTAGTAACCTACGAGCAGTACTTC
NA	NA	TRBV29-1	TRBJ1-1	CSVYAMVRGTEAFF	TGCAGCGTTTATGCAATGGTGAGGGGCACTGAAGCTTTCTTT
TRBD2	many	TRBV7-2	TRBJ2-5	CASSPGGAGSRETQYF	TGTGCCAGCAGCCCGGGGGGGGCCGGGAGCAGAGAGACCCAGTACTTC
NA	many	TRBV19	TRBJ1-6	CASTQDYNSPLHF	TGTGCCAGTACACAGGATTATAATTCACCCCTCCACTTT
NA	many	TRBV7-9	TRBJ2-1	CASSAGGEQFF	TGTGCCAGCAGCGCTGGGGGTGAGCAGTTCTTC
TRBD1	few	TRBV5-4	TRBJ2-7	CASSKTGGSYEQYF	TGTGCCAGCAGCAAGACAGGGGGCTCCTACGAGCAGTACTTC
NA	NA	TRBV6-5	TRBJ2-3	CASQLVDTQYF	TGTGCCAGTCAGTTGGTAGATACGCAGTATTTT
NA	many	TRBV7-2	TRBJ2-7	CASSLGQYSYEQYF	TGTGCCAGCAGCCTCGGACAGTACTCCTACGAGCAGTACTTC
NA	NA	TRBV6-6	TRBJ1-5	CASSYDRNNQPQHF	TGTGCCAGCAGTTACGACAGGAACAATCAGCCCCAGCATTTT
NA	NA	TRBV12-3/TRBV12-4	TRBJ2-1	CASTLGGVTEQFF	TGTGCCAGCACCCTGGGGGGCGTGACTGAGCAGTTCTTC
NA	NA	TRBV15	TRBJ2-2	CATSRDGAANTGELFF	TGTGCCACCAGCAGAGATGGTGCAGCGAACACCGGGGAGCTGTTTTTT
TRBD2	many	TRBV10-3	TRBJ2-3	CAIAGTSGNQDTQYF	TGTGCCATCGCCGGGACTAGCGGGAACCAAGATACGCAGTATTTT
NA	few	TRBV20-1	TRBJ1-5	CSAGTLPQHF	TGCAGTGCTGGGACCCTTCCCCAGCATTTT
TRBD1	NA	TRBV6-1	TRBJ1-5	CASNQGGQPQHF	TGTGCCAGCAATCAGGGGGGTCAGCCCCAGCATTTT
NA	NA	TRBV6-6	TRBJ2-7	CASSYPGNEQYF	TGTGCCAGCAGTTACCCTGGAAACGAGCAGTACTTC
NA	few	TRBV12-3/TRBV12-4	TRBJ2-1	CASSLSVGLSYNEQFF	TGTGCCAGCAGTTTATCTGTCGGACTTTCCTACAATGAGCAGTTCTTC
TRBD2	NA	TRBV20-1	TRBJ2-1	CSARRFLAGGLEQFF	TGCAGTGCTAGACGATTCCTAGCGGGAGGGCTTGAGCAGTTCTTC
NA	few	TRBV6-6	TRBJ2-1	CASSYLVTPHQDYEQFF	TGTGCCAGCAGTTACCTCGTGACGCCCCACCAGGACTATGAGCAGTTCTTC
NA	few	TRBV11-3	TRBJ2-2	CASSLTGRDTGELFF	TGTGCCAGCAGCTTAACAGGGAGGGACACCGGGGAGCTGTTTTTT
NA	NA	TRBV3-1	TRBJ2-5	CASSQPGTGRETQYF	TGTGCCAGCAGCCAACCGGGGACCGGACGGGAGACCCAGTACTTC